This TCR beta chain is drawn from a study of T-cell memory formation after mild COVID-19. Study-level information: Clusters of TCRs were largely donor specific.

This CDR3 is 17 amino acids long. Trimming took 0 bases from V and 4 from J; bases not matched to a gene: 6. Germline V CDR1 and CDR2: SGHNT, YYREEE (reference sequence). UMIs and sample barcodes were carried by the TCR alpha and TCR beta cDNA libraries that 5'RACE produced using constant-segment primers. TCRdb re-called the 5' RACE reads with MiXCR, one entry per CDR3 protein. The sample carries about 400,000 distinct CDR3 sequences, about a sixth recorded once. The sequence derives from a man younger than 30 who had mild COVID-19 (a few samples of this study predate the infection). Cell type and time point are not known. This rearrangement joins TRBV5-4 to TRBJ2-1; TRBD2 matches at 11 bases. The sample comprised PBMCs or a T cell subset sorted from them (not recorded which). The CDR3 nucleotides read TGTGCCAGCAGCTTGGGCACTAGCGGGGGTTTGTACAATGAGCAGTTCTTC. It yields the protein CASSLGTSGGLYNEQFF.